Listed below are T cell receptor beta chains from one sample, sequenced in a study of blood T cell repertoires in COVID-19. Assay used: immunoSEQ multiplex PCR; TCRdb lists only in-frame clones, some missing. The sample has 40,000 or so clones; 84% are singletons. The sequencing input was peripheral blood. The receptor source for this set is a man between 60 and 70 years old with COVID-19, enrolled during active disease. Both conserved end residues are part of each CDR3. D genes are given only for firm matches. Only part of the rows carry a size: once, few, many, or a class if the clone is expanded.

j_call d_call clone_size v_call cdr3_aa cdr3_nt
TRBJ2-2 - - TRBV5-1 CASSLVAGATGELFF TGCGCCAGCAGCTTGGTAGCAGGGGCCACCGGGGAGCTGTTTTTT
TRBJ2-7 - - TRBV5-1 CASSLVQRSRSYEQYF TGCGCCAGCAGCTTGGTCCAGCGGTCCCGTTCCTACGAGCAGTACTTC
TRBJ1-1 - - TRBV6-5 CASRGKGGTNTEAFF TGTGCCAGCAGGGGTAAGGGGGGGACGAACACTGAAGCTTTCTTT
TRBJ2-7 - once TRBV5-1 CASRPGDANLKGYEQYF TGCGCCAGCCGTCCGGGGGACGCGAACCTTAAGGGCTACGAGCAGTACTTC
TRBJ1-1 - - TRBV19 CASSIVAAMNTEAFF TGTGCCAGTAGTATAGTGGCCGCCATGAACACTGAAGCTTTCTTT
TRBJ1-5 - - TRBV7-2 CASSLSGGYTQPQHF TGTGCCAGCAGCTTATCGGGCGGGTATACTCAGCCCCAGCATTTT
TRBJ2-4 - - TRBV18 CASSPPATKNIQYF TGTGCCAGCTCACCACCAGCTACCAAAAACATTCAGTACTTC
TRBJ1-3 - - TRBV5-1 CASSFLPPVESSGNTIYF TGCGCCAGCAGCTTTTTGCCGCCTGTAGAATCCTCTGGAAACACCATATATTTT
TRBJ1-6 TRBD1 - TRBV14 CASSTRGPGGTPLHF TGTGCCAGCAGCACAAGGGGACCAGGGGGGACACCCCTCCACTTT
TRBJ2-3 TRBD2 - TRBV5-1 CASSLQGREGSDTQYF TGCGCCAGCAGCTTGCAGGGGCGGGAGGGTTCAGATACGCAGTATTTT
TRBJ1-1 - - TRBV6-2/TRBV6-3 CASSYPWTVRPAGTEAFF TGTGCCAGCAGTTACCCCTGGACCGTTCGACCTGCGGGCACTGAAGCTTTCTTT
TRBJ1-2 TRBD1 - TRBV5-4 CASSLTEQGAGYTF TGTGCCAGCAGCTTAACAGAGCAGGGGGCAGGCTACACCTTC
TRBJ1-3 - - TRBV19 CASTRGVSPGNTIYF TGTGCCAGTACTAGAGGAGTGTCTCCGGGAAACACCATATATTTT
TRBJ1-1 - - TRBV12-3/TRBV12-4 CASTLGAATEAFF TGTGCCAGCACCTTAGGGGCGGCCACTGAAGCTTTCTTT
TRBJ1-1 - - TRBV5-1 CASSLTGSGNTEAFF TGCGCCAGCAGCTTGACAGGGAGCGGGAACACTGAAGCTTTCTTT
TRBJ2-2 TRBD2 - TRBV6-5 CASRETSGRPGELFF TGTGCCAGCAGGGAGACTAGCGGGAGGCCCGGGGAGCTGTTTTTT
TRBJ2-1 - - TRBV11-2 CASSPRDSTYNEQFF TGTGCCAGCAGCCCGCGGGACAGTACCTACAATGAGCAGTTCTTC
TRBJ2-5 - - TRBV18 CASSPMDSQETQYF TGTGCCAGCTCACCGATGGACAGCCAAGAGACCCAGTACTTC
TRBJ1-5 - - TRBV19 CASSIGTLNQPQHF TGTGCCAGTAGTATAGGGACACTCAATCAGCCCCAGCATTTT
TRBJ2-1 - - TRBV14 CASSQEETTEQFF TGTGCCAGCAGCCAAGAGGAGACCACCGAGCAGTTCTTC
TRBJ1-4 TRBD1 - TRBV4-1 CASSPKNEGATNEKLFF TGCGCCAGCAGCCCGAAGAACGAGGGGGCAACAAATGAAAAACTGTTTTTT
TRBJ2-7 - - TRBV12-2 CASRLGGRSSYEQYF TGTGCAAGTCGCTTAGGCGGGCGGAGCTCCTACGAGCAGTACTTC
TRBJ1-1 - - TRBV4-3 CASSQVRNTEAFF TGCGCCAGCAGCCAAGTGCGGAACACTGAAGCTTTCTTT
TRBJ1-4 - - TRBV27 CASSFRRAPTNEKLFF TGTGCCAGCAGTTTCCGCCGAGCGCCAACTAATGAAAAACTGTTTTTT
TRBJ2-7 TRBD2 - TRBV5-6 CASSPGLAGAVLGEQYF TGTGCCAGCAGCCCGGGACTAGCGGGAGCGGTACTCGGAGAGCAGTACTTC
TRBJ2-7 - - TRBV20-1 CSASRQDSSYEQYF TGCAGTGCTAGTCGGCAGGACAGCTCCTACGAGCAGTACTTC
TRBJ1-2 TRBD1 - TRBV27 CASSFIAGTGGISYTF TGTGCCAGCAGTTTCATTGCCGGGACAGGGGGCATAAGCTACACCTTC
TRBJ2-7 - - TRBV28 CASSSTDYEQYF TGTGCCAGCAGTTCGACAGATTACGAGCAGTACTTC
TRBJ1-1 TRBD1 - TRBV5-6 CASQSRGYRSTAEAFF TGTGCCAGCCAAAGCAGGGGGTACAGGAGTACGGCTGAAGCTTTCTTT
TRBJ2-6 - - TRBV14 CASSQDGKTGRSSGANVLTF TGTGCCAGCAGCCAAGATGGAAAGACGGGTCGTAGCTCTGGGGCCAACGTCCTGACTTTC
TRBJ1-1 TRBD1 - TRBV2 CASSEGTGPRGTEAFF TGTGCCAGCAGTGAGGGGACAGGGCCTAGGGGAACTGAAGCTTTCTTT
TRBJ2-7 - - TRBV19 CASSIKGTGYEQYF TGTGCCAGTAGTATCAAGGGGACTGGCTACGAGCAGTACTTC
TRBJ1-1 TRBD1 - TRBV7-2 CASSSLDRGQTEAFF TGTGCCAGCAGCTCCCTCGACAGGGGGCAGACTGAAGCTTTCTTT
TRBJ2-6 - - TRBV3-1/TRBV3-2 CASSQQGSFSGANVLTF TGTGCCAGCAGCCAGCAGGGTTCCTTCTCTGGGGCCAACGTCCTGACTTTC
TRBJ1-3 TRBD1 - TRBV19 CASSIMWDRKDTIYF TGTGCCAGTAGTATAATGTGGGACAGGAAGGACACCATATATTTT
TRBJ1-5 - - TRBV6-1 CASSEYFAGAPHQPQHF TGTGCCAGCAGTGAATATTTCGCGGGGGCTCCCCATCAGCCCCAGCATTTT
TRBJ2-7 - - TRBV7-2 CASSSLPGTSYEQYF TGTGCCAGCAGCTCTCTCCCAGGGACATCCTACGAGCAGTACTTC